A single sample is the source of the 21 T cell receptor beta chains below, sequenced in a study of blood T cell repertoires in COVID-19. This table comes from immunoSEQ multiplex PCR, and its TCRdb copy is limited to in-frame clones, with some not included. The top ten clones hold 1.4% to 1.5% of a sample with 400,000 to 500,000 clones, over 75% of them seen once. Sequencing was done on a sample of PBMCs or T cells enriched from blood (not recorded which). The receptors here all came from a woman in her late teens or twenties who had been exposed to COVID-19.

This sequence joins TRBV3-1 (or the pseudogene TRBV3-2) and TRBJ2-1; TRBD2 agrees at 7 bases. The CDR3 sequence is 15 residues long. Germline V CDR1 and CDR2: LGHDT, YNNKEL (reference sequence). V was clipped by 4 bases and J by 0 bases; unmatched bases: 3. CDR3 loop: CASSPSSGSYNEQFF. The CDR3, as DNA: TGTGCCAGCAGCCCATCTAGCGGCTCCTACAATGAGCAGTTCTTC.

The gene calls are TRBV5-4 and TRBJ2-7; D is possibly TRBD1 (6 bases). V was clipped by 1 base and J by 6 bases, with 14 bases between them. Germline CDR1 is SGHNT and CDR2 is YYREEE (reference sequence). The CDR3 consists of 14 residues. CDR3 sequence reads: CASSLMQGRGEQYF. CDR3 nucleotides: TGTGCCAGCAGCTTGATGCAGGGCAGGGGCGAGCAGTACTTC.

In DNA, the CDR3 is TGTGCCAGCTCACCTGAGCGGGGGGGCAGAAATGAGCAGTTCTTC. Translation gives CASSPERGGRNEQFF. The rearrangement uses TRBV18 and TRBJ2-1, with 10 bases matching TRBD2. CDR3 size: 15 residues. Germline assignment: CDR1 KGHSH and CDR2 LQKENI. The V gene end was trimmed by 3 bases and the J gene end by 7 bases; junction bases not matched to a gene: 6.

The chain's CDR3 is CATSDYMNYEQYF. DNA for the CDR3: TGTGCCACCAGTGATTACATGAACTACGAGCAGTACTTC. The chain joins TRBV24-1 to TRBJ2-7; D remains unclear. The V gene's germline CDR1 is KGHDR and CDR2 SFDVKD. V was clipped by 2 bases and J by 3 bases, with 7 bases between them. The CDR3 loop spans 13 amino acids.

The chain recombines TRBV2 with TRBJ2-1, with 7 positions matching TRBD2. With 2 bases clipped from V and 4 bases from J, the junction kept 8 bases outside the gene matches. This CDR3 spans 16 amino acids. Per germline, CDR1 SNHLY and CDR2 FYNNEI. CDR3 amino acids: CASSEWIGDYYNEQFF. CDR3 nucleotides: TGTGCCAGCAGTGAATGGATTGGGGACTATTACAATGAGCAGTTCTTC.

The chain joins TRBV12-3 or TRBV12-4 to TRBJ1-1, with D maybe TRBD1 (5 bases). The V gene lost 5 bases and the J gene lost 1 base, with 8 bases spanning the gap. The CDR3 contains 13 residues. CDR3 DNA sequence: TGTGCCAGCAGTCCTCAGGGGAACACTGAAGCTTTCTTT. It encodes CASSPQGNTEAFF.

This rearrangement joins TRBV15 to TRBJ1-2; a weak D match, TRBD1 (5 bases). Germline V gene lookup returns CDR1 LNHNV and CDR2 YYDKDF (reference sequence). V lost 4 bases to trimming and J lost 2 bases, with 8 bases between them. The CDR3 loop spans 13 amino acids. The CDR3 DNA is TGTGCCACCAGCACTACAGGAAACTATGGCTACACCTTC. Residues: CATSTTGNYGYTF. The full variable domain, with the rest looked up from reference TRBV15 and TRBJ1-2, is DAMVIQNPRYQVTQFGKPVTLSCSQTLNHNVMYWYQQKSSQAPKLLFHYYDKDFNNEADTPDNFQSRRPNTSFCFLDIRSPGLGDTAMYLCATSTTGNYGYTFGSGTRLTVV.

The V and J genes are TRBV7-2 and TRBJ2-2; 11 nucleotides match TRBD2. Germline assignment: CDR1 SGHTA and CDR2 FQGNSA. The CDR3 runs to 15 residues. Trimming cost V 5 bases and J 5 bases; bases outside gene matches: 4. The CDR3 sequence: CASSPVAGGTGELFF. CDR3 DNA sequence: TGTGCCAGCAGCCCAGTAGCGGGGGGGACCGGGGAGCTGTTTTTT.

CDR3 protein: CASTPWGLGLQSPQHF. The CDR3 bases are TGTGCCAGCACCCCTTGGGGGCTGGGGCTACAATCGCCCCAGCATTTT. This chain connects TRBV28 to TRBJ1-5; perhaps TRBD1 as D (6 bases). Germline lookup yields CDR1 MDHEN and CDR2 SYDVKM. The V end lost 7 bases, the J end lost 9 bases, and 25 bases lay between the germline ends. The CDR3 consists of 16 residues. Complete variable domain (other parts from reference TRBV28 and TRBJ1-5): DVKVTQSSRYLVKRTGEKVFLECVQDMDHENMFWYRQDPGLGLRLIYFSYDVKMKEKGDIPEGYSVSREKKERFSLILESASTNQTSMYLCASTPWGLGLQSPQHFGDGTRLSIL.

The chain links TRBV18 to TRBJ2-2; a weak D match, TRBD2 (7 bases). V was pared by 3 bases and J by 5 bases, with 16 bases between. Germline V gives CDR1 KGHSH, CDR2 LQKENI. The CDR3 contains 16 residues. CDR3 protein: CASSPDGGGITGELFF. CDR3 nucleotides: TGTGCCAGCTCACCGGACGGCGGGGGCATTACCGGGGAGCTGTTTTTT.

This chain links TRBV28 with TRBJ2-7; D gene ambiguous. V lost 2 bases to trimming and J lost 5 bases, with 7 bases between them. Germline-derived CDR1 and CDR2 are MDHEN and SYDVKM. The CDR3 spans 12 residues. As DNA, the CDR3 is TGTGCCAGCAGTTTACCCAGTAACGAGCAGTACTTC. Protein product: CASSLPSNEQYF. Together with reference TRBV28 and TRBJ2-7, the CDR3 gives the full variable domain: DVKVTQSSRYLVKRTGEKVFLECVQDMDHENMFWYRQDPGLGLRLIYFSYDVKMKEKGDIPEGYSVSREKKERFSLILESASTNQTSMYLCASSLPSNEQYFGPGTRLTVT.

The chain employs TRBV11-2 and TRBJ2-1; 13 positions agree with TRBD2. Germline V gene data show CDR1 as SGHAT and CDR2 as FQNNGV. CDR3 length equals 15 residues. The J segment lost 7 bases and the V segment lost 5 bases, leaving 5 bases of the junction unmatched. CDR3 nucleotide sequence: TGTGCCAGCAGCGCCGGGACTAGCGGGGCGAATGAGCAGTTCTTC. As protein: CASSAGTSGANEQFF. Supplemented by reference TRBV11-2 and TRBJ2-1, the full variable domain reads EAGVAQSPRYKIIEKRQSVAFWCNPISGHATLYWYQQILGQGPKLLIQFQNNGVVDDSQLPKDRFSAERLKGVDSTLKIQPAKLEDSAVYLCASSAGTSGANEQFFGPGTRLTVL.

J is TRBJ2-7 and V is TRBV10-3; TRBD2 matches at 8 bases. J lost 3 bases, V lost 6 bases, and 10 bases had no gene match. The CDR3 totals 15 residues. Germline V gene data show CDR1 as ENHRY and CDR2 as SYGVKD. This CDR3 reads CAISHPGSGDYEQYF. In DNA form, the CDR3 reads TGTGCCATCAGCCACCCCGGTAGCGGGGACTACGAGCAGTACTTC.

This sequence joins TRBV7-9 and TRBJ2-7, with D maybe TRBD2 (5 bases). V was clipped by 5 bases and J by 4 bases, with 12 bases between them. The CDR3 runs 13 residues. Per germline, CDR1 SEHNR and CDR2 FQNEAQ (reference sequence). The CDR3 loop reads CASSRRERYEQYF. The DNA for the CDR3 is TGTGCCAGCAGCCGTCGGGAAAGGTACGAGCAGTACTTC.

The chain joins TRBV18 to TRBJ2-1; TRBD1 is a possible D gene (8 bases). The V end lost 10 bases, the J end lost 16 bases, and 26 bases lay between the germline ends. Germline V gives CDR1 KGHSH, CDR2 LQKENI. This CDR3 has 13 amino acids. CDR3 protein: CATEGQGGLGGFF. DNA of the CDR3: TGTGCCACGGAAGGACAGGGCGGACTAGGGGGTTTCTTC.

This CDR3 reads CASSLSSRRSGNTIYF. CDR3 coding DNA: TGTGCCAGCAGCTTATCTAGCCGCCGCTCTGGAAACACCATATATTTT. The rearrangement links TRBV7-2 to TRBJ1-3; no clear D. CDR1 and CDR2 from the germline V gene are SGHTA and FQGNSA. The CDR3 covers 16 residues. Trimming shortened V by 2 bases and J by 0 bases, and 11 bases separated the two germline ends.

The chain carries TRBV6-6 and TRBJ2-7; 8 bases match TRBD2. The V gene's germline CDR1 is MNHNY and CDR2 SVGAGI (reference sequence). The CDR3 covers 13 residues. The V gene end was trimmed by 5 bases and the J gene end by 1 base; junction bases not matched to a gene: 1. CDR3 amino acids: CASSPSGSYEQYF. The CDR3 nucleotides are TGTGCCAGCAGTCCTAGCGGGTCCTACGAGCAGTACTTC.

The rearrangement joins TRBV7-2 to TRBJ2-7, with a possible D match to TRBD1 (6 bases). The germline V gene encodes CDR1 SGHTA and CDR2 FQGNSA. The CDR3 has 14 residues. Between the trimmed V and J ends, which lost 4 bases and 0 bases, there was a span of 10 bases. The CDR3 region is CASSSWTVSYEQYF. CDR3 DNA sequence: TGTGCCAGCAGCTCCTGGACAGTCTCCTACGAGCAGTACTTC.

For this clone: Given the absence of the conserved phenylalanine or tryptophan at the CDR3 end, a read error is likely. The DNA is left out, because the CDR3 cannot be placed on it with certainty; the CDR3 is given as TCRdb lists it. This chain joins TRBV7-9 and TRBJ1-2; the table's D call, TRBD1, was not checked against the DNA. Germline CDR1 is SEHNR and CDR2 is FQNEAQ (reference sequence). The CDR3 is 15 residues long, ends included. This chain's CDR3 is CASSSTTPTPGNYEL.

The chain uses TRBV7-2 and TRBJ2-2; D is undetermined. Per the germline V gene, CDR1 is SGHTA and CDR2 is FQGNSA. V was clipped by 1 base and J by 10 bases, with 10 bases between them. This CDR3 is 13 amino acids long. CDR3 amino acids: CASSLGWRQELFF. The CDR3 DNA reads as TGTGCCAGCAGCTTAGGGTGGCGACAGGAGCTGTTTTTT.

This sequence joins TRBV28 and TRBJ1-2; 8 bases match TRBD1. This CDR3 comprises 14 residues. Germline V gene lookup returns CDR1 MDHEN and CDR2 SYDVKM. With 4 bases clipped from V and 3 bases from J, the junction kept 4 bases outside the gene matches. CDR3 bases: TGTGCCAGCAGTTCAGGGGGCGGAGACTATGGCTACACCTTC. It is translated as CASSSGGGDYGYTF.